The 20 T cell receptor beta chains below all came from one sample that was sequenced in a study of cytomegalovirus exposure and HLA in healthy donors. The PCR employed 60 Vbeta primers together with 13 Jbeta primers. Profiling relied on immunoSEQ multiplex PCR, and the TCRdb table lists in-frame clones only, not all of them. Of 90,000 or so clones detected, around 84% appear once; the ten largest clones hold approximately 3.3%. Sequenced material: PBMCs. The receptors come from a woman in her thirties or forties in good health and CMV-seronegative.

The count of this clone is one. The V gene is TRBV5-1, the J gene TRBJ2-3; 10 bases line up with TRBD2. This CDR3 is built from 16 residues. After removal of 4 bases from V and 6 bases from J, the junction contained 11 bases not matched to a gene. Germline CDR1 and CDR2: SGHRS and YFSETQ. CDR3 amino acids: CASSPGASGSTDTQYF. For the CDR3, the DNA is TGCGCCAGCAGCCCGGGGGCTAGCGGGAGTACGGATACGCAGTATTTT.

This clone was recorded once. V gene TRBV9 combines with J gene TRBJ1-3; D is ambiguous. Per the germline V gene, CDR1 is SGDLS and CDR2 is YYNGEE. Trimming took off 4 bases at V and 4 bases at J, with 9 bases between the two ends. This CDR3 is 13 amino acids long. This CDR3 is CASSPGGGNTIYF. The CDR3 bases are TGTGCCAGCAGCCCCGGCGGGGGAAACACCATATATTTT.

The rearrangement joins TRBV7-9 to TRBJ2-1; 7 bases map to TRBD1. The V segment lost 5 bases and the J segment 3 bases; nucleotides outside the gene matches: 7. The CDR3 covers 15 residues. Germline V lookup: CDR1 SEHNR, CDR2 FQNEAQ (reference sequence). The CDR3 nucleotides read TGTGCCAGCAGCCCAGAGGGACAGAGCTACAATGAGCAGTTCTTC. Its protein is CASSPEGQSYNEQFF.

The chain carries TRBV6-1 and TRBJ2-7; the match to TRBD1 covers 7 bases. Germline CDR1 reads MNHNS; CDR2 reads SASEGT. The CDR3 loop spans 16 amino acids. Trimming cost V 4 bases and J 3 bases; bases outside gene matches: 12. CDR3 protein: CASSGVTGREFYEQYF. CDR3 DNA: TGTGCCAGCAGTGGGGTGACAGGGAGAGAGTTCTACGAGCAGTACTTC.

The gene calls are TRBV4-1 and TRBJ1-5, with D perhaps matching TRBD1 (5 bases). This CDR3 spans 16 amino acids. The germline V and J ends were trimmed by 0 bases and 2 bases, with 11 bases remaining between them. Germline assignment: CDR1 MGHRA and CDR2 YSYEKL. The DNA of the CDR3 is TGCGCCAGCAGCCAAGATCTTGGAGGGGGCAATCAGCCCCAGCATTTT. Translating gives CASSQDLGGGNQPQHF.

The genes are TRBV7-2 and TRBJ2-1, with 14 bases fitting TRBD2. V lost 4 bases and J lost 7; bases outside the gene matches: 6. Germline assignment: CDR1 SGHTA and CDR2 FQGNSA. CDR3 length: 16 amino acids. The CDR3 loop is CASSSGLAGVRNEQFF. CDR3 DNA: TGTGCCAGCAGCTCGGGACTAGCGGGAGTGAGGAATGAGCAGTTCTTC.

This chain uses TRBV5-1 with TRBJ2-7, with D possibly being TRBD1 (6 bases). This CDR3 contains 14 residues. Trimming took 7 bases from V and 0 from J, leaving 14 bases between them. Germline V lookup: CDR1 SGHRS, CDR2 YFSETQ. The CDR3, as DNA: TGCGCCAGCCGGGTAGGACAGAGCTCCTACGAGCAGTACTTC. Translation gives CASRVGQSSYEQYF.

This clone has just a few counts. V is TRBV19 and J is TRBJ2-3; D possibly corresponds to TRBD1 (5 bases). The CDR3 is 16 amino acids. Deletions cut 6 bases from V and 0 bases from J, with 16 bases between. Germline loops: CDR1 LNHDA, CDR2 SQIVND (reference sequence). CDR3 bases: TGTGCCAGTAGCGAGGCCCAGGGTGGGAGCACAGATACGCAGTATTTT. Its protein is CASSEAQGGSTDTQYF.

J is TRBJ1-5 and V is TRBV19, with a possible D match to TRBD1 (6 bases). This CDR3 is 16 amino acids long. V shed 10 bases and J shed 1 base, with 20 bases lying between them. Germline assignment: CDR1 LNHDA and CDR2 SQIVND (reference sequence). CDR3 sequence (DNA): TGTGCCACTACCGAAAGGGGGTTGAGGAGCAATCAGCCCCAGCATTTT. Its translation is CATTERGLRSNQPQHF. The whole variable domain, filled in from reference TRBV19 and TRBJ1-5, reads DGGITQSPKYLFRKEGQNVTLSCEQNLNHDAMYWYRQDPGQGLRLIYYSQIVNDFQKGDIAEGYSVSREKKESFPLTVTSAQKNPTAFYLCATTERGLRSNQPQHFGDGTRLSIL.

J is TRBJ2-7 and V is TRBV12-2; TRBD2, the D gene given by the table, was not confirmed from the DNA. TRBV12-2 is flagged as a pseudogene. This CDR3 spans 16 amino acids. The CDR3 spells CASRLVLAGGPGEQYF. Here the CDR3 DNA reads TGTGCAAGTCGCTTAGTACTAGCGGGAGGGCCAGGGGAGCAGTACTTC.

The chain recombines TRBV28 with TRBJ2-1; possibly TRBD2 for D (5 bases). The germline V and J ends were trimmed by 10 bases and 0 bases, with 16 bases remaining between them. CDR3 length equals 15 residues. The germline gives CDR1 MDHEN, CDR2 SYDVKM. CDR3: CATKFSGSSYNEQFF. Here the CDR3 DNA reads TGTGCCACCAAATTTAGTGGGAGCTCCTACAATGAGCAGTTCTTC. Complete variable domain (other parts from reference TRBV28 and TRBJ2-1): DVKVTQSSRYLVKRTGEKVFLECVQDMDHENMFWYRQDPGLGLRLIYFSYDVKMKEKGDIPEGYSVSREKKERFSLILESASTNQTSMYLCATKFSGSSYNEQFFGPGTRLTVL.

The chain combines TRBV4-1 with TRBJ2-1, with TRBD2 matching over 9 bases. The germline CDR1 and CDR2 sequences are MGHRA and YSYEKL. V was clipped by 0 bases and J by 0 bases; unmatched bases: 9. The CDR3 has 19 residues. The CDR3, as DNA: TGCGCCAGCAGCCAAGAGGGATTAGCGGGGGTGAGCTCCTACAATGAGCAGTTCTTC. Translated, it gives CASSQEGLAGVSSYNEQFF.

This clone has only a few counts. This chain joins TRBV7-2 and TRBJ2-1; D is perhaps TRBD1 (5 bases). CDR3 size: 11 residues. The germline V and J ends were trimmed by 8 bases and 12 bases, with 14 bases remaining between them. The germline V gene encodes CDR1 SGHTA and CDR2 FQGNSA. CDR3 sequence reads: CASQVGLSQFF. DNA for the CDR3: TGTGCCAGCCAGGTGGGGCTTTCGCAGTTCTTC.

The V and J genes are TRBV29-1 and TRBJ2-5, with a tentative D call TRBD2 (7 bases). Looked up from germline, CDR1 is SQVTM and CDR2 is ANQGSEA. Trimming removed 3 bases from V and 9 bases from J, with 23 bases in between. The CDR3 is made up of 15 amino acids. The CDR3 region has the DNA TGCAGCGTTGATAATTCCGGGGGCGGGAGTGGATCCCAGTACTTC. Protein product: CSVDNSGGGSGSQYF.

The CDR3 sequence is CASSSGDRNNEQFF. Written as DNA, the CDR3 is TGTGCCAGCAGCTCGGGGGACAGAAACAATGAGCAGTTCTTC. V usage is TRBV7-6 and J usage is TRBJ2-1; perhaps TRBD1 as D (7 bases). The V end lost 4 bases, the J end lost 5 bases, and 12 bases lay between the germline ends. This CDR3 is 14 amino acids long. Germline values: CDR1 SGHVS, CDR2 FNYEAQ.

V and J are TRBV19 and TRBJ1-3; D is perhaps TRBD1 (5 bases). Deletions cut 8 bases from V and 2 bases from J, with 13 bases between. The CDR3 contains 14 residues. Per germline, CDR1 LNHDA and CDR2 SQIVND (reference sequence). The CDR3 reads CASGPTGPGNTIYF. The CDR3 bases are TGTGCCAGTGGCCCTACAGGACCTGGAAACACCATATATTTT. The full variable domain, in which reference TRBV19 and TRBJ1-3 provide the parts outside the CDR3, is DGGITQSPKYLFRKEGQNVTLSCEQNLNHDAMYWYRQDPGQGLRLIYYSQIVNDFQKGDIAEGYSVSREKKESFPLTVTSAQKNPTAFYLCASGPTGPGNTIYFGEGSWLTVV.

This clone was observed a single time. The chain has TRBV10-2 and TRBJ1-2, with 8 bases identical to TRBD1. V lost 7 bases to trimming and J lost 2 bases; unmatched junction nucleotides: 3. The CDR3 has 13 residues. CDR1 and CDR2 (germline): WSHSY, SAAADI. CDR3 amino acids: CASNRGGNYGYTF. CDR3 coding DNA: TGCGCCAGCAACAGGGGGGGGAACTATGGCTACACCTTC.

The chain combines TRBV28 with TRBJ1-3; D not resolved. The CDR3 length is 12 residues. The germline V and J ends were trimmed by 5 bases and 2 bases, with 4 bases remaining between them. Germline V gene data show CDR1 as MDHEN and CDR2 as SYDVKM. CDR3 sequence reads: CASSQTGNTIYF. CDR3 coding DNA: TGTGCCAGCAGTCAAACTGGAAACACCATATATTTT. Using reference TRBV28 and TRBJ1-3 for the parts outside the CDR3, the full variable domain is DVKVTQSSRYLVKRTGEKVFLECVQDMDHENMFWYRQDPGLGLRLIYFSYDVKMKEKGDIPEGYSVSREKKERFSLILESASTNQTSMYLCASSQTGNTIYFGEGSWLTVV.

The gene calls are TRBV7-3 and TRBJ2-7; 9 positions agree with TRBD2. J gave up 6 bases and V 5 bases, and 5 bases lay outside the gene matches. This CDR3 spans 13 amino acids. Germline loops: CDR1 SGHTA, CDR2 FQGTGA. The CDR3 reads CASSRTSATEQYF. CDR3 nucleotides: TGTGCCAGCAGCCGGACTAGCGCAACCGAGCAGTACTTC.

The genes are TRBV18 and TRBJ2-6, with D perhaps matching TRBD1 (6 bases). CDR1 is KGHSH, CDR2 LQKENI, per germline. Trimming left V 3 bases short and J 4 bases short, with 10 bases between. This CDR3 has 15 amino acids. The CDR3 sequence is CASSPTGPGANVLTF. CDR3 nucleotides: TGTGCCAGCTCACCTACAGGGCCCGGGGCCAACGTCCTGACTTTC.